The 5 T cell receptor beta chains below were found in one sample sequenced in a study of cytomegalovirus exposure and HLA in healthy donors. 60 Vbeta and 13 Jbeta primers were used in PCR. Data came from immunoSEQ multiplex PCR; TCRdb stores just in-frame clones and leaves some out. Of 150,000 to 200,000 clones in the sample, approximately 84% were seen once. Sequenced: PBMCs. The receptors were sampled from a male donor in good health and CMV-seropositive.

V gene TRBV7-9 combines with J gene TRBJ2-2; 10 bases agree with TRBD2. The CDR3 is 19 amino acids. Germline CDR1 SEHNR, CDR2 FQNEAQ (reference sequence). V lost 2 bases to trimming and J lost 3 bases; unmatched junction nucleotides: 12. CDR3 DNA: TGTGCCAGCAGCTTAAAGTTGAGTAGCGGGAGGATCCACACCGGGGAGCTGTTTTTT. It codes for CASSLKLSSGRIHTGELFF.

The rearrangement uses TRBV27 and TRBJ2-1; TRBD1 matches 8 bases. V lost 6 bases, J lost 5 bases, and 0 bases stayed unmatched. CDR1 is MNHEY and CDR2 is SMNVEV in the germline V gene (reference sequence). The CDR3 runs to 12 residues. The CDR3 is CASRTGDNEQFF. CDR3 sequence (DNA): TGTGCCAGCAGGACAGGGGACAATGAGCAGTTCTTC.

The chain couples TRBV28 to TRBJ2-7, with D unclear. CDR3 length: 12 residues. The germline V gene has CDR1 MDHEN and CDR2 SYDVKM. V lost 3 bases and J lost 2, with 5 bases in between. CDR3 bases: TGTGCCAGCAGTTTGCGCACCTACGAGCAGTACTTC. Translating gives CASSLRTYEQYF.

The chain joins TRBV5-1 to TRBJ2-2; 11 bases fit TRBD2. This CDR3 contains 16 residues. The V gene end was trimmed by 0 bases and the J gene end by 8 bases; junction bases not matched to a gene: 6. Germline CDR1 SGHRS, CDR2 YFSETQ. CDR3: CASSLELAGVTGELFF. The CDR3 DNA reads as TGCGCCAGCAGCTTGGAACTAGCGGGAGTTACGGGGGAGCTGTTTTTT. The entire variable domain, with the rest obtained from reference TRBV5-1 and TRBJ2-2, is as follows: KAGVTQTPRYLIKTRGQQVTLSCSPISGHRSVSWYQQTPGQGLQFLFEYFSETQRNKGNFPGRFSGRQFSNSRSEMNVSTLELGDSALYLCASSLELAGVTGELFFGEGSRLTVL.

The chain combines TRBV28 with TRBJ1-3, with no clear D. This CDR3 spans 16 amino acids. Trimming took 3 bases from V and 6 from J, leaving 18 bases between them. Germline V gene sequence: CDR1 MDHEN, CDR2 SYDVKM. The CDR3 nucleotides read TGTGCCAGCAGTTTTCTAGCGGGCCTCTCTCAAAACACCATATATTTT. Translation: CASSFLAGLSQNTIYF.